This TCR beta chain was observed in a study of T cell repertoires in cytomegalovirus infection (dated by TCRdb to the late 2010s). Concerning the study at large: Donor HLA type was relevant to the analysis, because carriage of CMV infection together with the matching HLA type was indicated by public TCR beta signatures. Summary of the overall study and its limitations: Carriers of CMV infection plus the relevant HLA type were discriminated by the cumulative frequency of public TCR beta family members in the study cohort and in an independent approximately 340-donor cohort. The ex vivo response was dominated by HLA-C-restricted CMV-specific TCR beta clonotypes, which also provided the single most frequent clonotype in two of eight donors.

With regard to this clonotype: It has no known antigen specificity. Base qualities are missing; no much larger clone stands one base away.

Reading from cysteine to phenylalanine, the CDR3 counts 14 amino acids. The sequence is cut down to CDR3 DNA, 42 bases in frame from base 1. Cut back by 2 bases and 4 bases, the V and J ends lie 8 bases apart. Reading the germline V gene gives CDR1 MNHEY and CDR2 SVGAGI. TCRdb lists the instrument as Illumina HiSeq 1500. The raw public data were reprocessed by TCRdb itself: fastp quality trimming at Q25, MiXCR clonotype calling, in-frame beta chains only. Entries are consolidated by CDR3 protein sequence, retaining the most common genes and DNA. This sample comprises under 300,000 distinct CDR3 sequences, 15% to 20% of them detected only once. The leading ten clones occupy less than 60% of the sample.

The chain was built from TRBV6-5 and TRBJ2-2; the D gene is perhaps TRBD1, on 6 matching bases. The origin of this receptor is a human donor in good health (CMV status not recorded). Some clones in this sample may be carry-over from other donors' samples. The sample consisted of CD8+ T cells from PBMCs. CDR3 region: CASSYHRATGELFF. The sequenced DNA: TGTGCCAGCAGTTACCACAGGGCCACCGGGGAGCTGTTTTTT.